This T cell receptor beta chain was found in a study of blood T cell repertoires in COVID-19. Study-level information: COVID-19 samples, acute and convalescent, were from the United States, Italy and Spain. In each case, the material was cDNA or gDNA derived from T cells, B-cell-depleted T cells, or PBMCs.

Trimming pared 5 bases from V and 3 bases from J, leaving 11 bases between. The CDR3 runs to 13 residues. Germline V gene data show CDR1 as MNHEY and CDR2 as SVGAGI. Per the original data handling: For nucleated cells, counts were estimated from reference gene primer amplification. Using immunoSEQ multiplex PCR, the repertoire was profiled, and TCRdb retains in-frame clones only, with some absent. V and J calls plus clone size are reproduced from that table; the DNA served to infer D and trimming. This table holds under 200,000 clones, approximately 79% found once. The sample taken for sequencing was peripheral blood. The clonotype originates from a man in his 60s with active or convalescent COVID-19. V is TRBV6-5 and J is TRBJ2-7; weak D call: TRBD1 (5 bases). This chain's CDR3 is CASSMTVLYEQYF. CDR3 sequence (DNA): TGTGCCAGCAGTATGACAGTCCTCTACGAGCAGTACTTC.